The clone carrying this TCR beta chain has only one observation. This likely traces to a read error, being one base from a far larger clone. Other DNA sequences of this sample code for an identical CDR3. The data are from a study of shared clonotypes between healthy human individuals. This CDR3 spans 13 amino acids. Germline lookup yields CDR1 LGHNA and CDR2 YNFKEQ. Data came from immunoSEQ multiplex PCR; TCRdb stores just in-frame clones and leaves some out. The sample yields some 530,000 clones, about 84% seen once. J is TRBJ1-5 and V is TRBV4-2; D is unresolved. Material for sequencing was PBMCs. This TCR came from a woman aged 40 to 55 in good health. Some clones in this sample may be carry-over from other donors' samples. CDR3 amino acids: CASSQEDNQPQHF. CDR3 in DNA: TGTGCTAGCAGCCAAGAGGATAATCAGCCCCAGCATTTT.